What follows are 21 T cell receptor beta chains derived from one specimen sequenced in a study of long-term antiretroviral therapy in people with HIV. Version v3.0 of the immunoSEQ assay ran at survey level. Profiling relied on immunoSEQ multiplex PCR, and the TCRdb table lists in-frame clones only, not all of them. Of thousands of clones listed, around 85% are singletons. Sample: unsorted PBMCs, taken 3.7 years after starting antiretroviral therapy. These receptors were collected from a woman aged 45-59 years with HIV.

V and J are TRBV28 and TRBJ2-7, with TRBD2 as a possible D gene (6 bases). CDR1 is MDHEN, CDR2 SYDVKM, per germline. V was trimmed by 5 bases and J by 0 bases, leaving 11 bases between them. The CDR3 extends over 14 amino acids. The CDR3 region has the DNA TGTGCCAGCAGTAACTCCGGGAGCTCCTACGAGCAGTACTTC. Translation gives CASSNSGSSYEQYF.

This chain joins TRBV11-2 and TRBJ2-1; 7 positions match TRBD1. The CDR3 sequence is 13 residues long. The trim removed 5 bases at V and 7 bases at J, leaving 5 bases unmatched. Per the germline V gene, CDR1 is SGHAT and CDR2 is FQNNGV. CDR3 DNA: TGTGCCAGCAGCATCGACAGGGTTAATGAGCAGTTCTTC. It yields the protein CASSIDRVNEQFF.

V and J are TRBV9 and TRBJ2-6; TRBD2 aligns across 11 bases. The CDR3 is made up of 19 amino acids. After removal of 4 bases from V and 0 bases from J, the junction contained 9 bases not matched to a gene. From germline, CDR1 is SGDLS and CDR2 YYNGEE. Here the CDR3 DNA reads TGTGCCAGCAGCTTCGGACTAGCGGGTTCACCCTCTGGGGCCAACGTCCTGACTTTC. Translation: CASSFGLAGSPSGANVLTF.

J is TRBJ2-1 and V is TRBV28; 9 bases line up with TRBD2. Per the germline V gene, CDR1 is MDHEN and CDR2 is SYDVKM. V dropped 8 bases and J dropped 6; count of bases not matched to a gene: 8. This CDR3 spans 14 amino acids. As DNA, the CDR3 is TGTGCCAGCGGGCCTTTAGCGGGAGCCAATGAGCAGTTCTTC. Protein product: CASGPLAGANEQFF.

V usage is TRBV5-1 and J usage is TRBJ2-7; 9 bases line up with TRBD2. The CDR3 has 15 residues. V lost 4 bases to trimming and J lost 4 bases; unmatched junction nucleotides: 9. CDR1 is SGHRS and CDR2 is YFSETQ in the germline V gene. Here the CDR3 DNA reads TGCGCCAGCAGCCCCTTTAGCGGGAGTGGTTACGAGCAGTACTTC. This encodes CASSPFSGSGYEQYF.

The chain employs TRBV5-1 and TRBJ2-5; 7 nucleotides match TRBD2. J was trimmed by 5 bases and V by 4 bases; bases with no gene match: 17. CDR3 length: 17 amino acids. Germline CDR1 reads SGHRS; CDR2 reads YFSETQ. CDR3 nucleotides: TGCGCCAGCAGCCAAGCCGGGAGGCGGGAGCGAGGGGAGACCCAGTACTTC. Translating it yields CASSQAGRRERGETQYF.

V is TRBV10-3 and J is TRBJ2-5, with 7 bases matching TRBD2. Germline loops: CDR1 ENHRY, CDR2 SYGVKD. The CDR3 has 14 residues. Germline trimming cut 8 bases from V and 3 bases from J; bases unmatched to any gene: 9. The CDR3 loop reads CAISGGRREETQYF. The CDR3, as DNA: TGTGCCATCTCCGGGGGGAGGAGAGAAGAGACCCAGTACTTC.

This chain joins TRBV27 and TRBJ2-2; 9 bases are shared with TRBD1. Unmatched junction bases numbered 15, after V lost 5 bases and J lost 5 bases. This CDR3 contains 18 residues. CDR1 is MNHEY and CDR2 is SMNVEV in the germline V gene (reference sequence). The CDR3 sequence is CASSPGPLTGGVTGELFF. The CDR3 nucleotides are TGTGCCAGCAGTCCCGGCCCCCTGACAGGGGGGGTAACCGGGGAGCTGTTTTTT.

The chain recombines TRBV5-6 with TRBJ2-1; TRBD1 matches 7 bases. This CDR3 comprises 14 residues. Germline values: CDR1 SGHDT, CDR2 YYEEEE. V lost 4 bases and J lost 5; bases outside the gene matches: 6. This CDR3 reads CASSPDRVDNEQFF. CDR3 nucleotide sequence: TGTGCCAGCAGCCCCGACAGGGTGGACAATGAGCAGTTCTTC. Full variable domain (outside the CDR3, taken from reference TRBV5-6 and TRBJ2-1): DAGVTQSPTHLIKTRGQQVTLRCSPKSGHDTVSWYQQALGQGPQFIFQYYEEEERQRGNFPDRFSGHQFPNYSSELNVNALLLGDSALYLCASSPDRVDNEQFFGPGTRLTVL.

The CDR3 DNA reads TGTGCCATCAGTGAGGCGGCCGTTGACGAAGCTTTCTTT. Protein product: CAISEAAVDEAFF. The genes are TRBV10-3 and TRBJ1-1; no definite D call. Germline V gene sequence: CDR1 ENHRY, CDR2 SYGVKD. The CDR3 has 13 amino acids. Trimming stripped 2 bases from V and 8 bases from J, with 12 bases between.

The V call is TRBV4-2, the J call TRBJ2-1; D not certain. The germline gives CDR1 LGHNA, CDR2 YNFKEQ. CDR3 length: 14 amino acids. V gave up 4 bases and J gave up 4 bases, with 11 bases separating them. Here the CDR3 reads CASSPGGKYNEQFF. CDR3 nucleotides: TGTGCCAGCAGCCCTGGCGGAAAGTACAATGAGCAGTTCTTC.

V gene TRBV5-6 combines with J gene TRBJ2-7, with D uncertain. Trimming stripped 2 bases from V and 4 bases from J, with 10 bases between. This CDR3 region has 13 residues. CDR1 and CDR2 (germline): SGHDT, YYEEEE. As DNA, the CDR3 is TGTGCCAGCAGCTTCGAGGACGGGTACGAGCAGTACTTC. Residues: CASSFEDGYEQYF.

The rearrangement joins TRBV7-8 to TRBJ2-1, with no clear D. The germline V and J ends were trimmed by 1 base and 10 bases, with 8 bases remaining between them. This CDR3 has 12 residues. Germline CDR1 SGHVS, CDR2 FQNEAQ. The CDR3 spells CASSLVGWEQFF. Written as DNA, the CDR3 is TGTGCCAGCAGCTTAGTCGGATGGGAGCAGTTCTTC.

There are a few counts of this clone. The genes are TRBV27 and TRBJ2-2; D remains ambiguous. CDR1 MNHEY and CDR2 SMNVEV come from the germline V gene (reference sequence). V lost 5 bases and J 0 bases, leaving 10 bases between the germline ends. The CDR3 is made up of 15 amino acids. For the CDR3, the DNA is TGTGCCAGCAGTATACTCAGCACGAACACCGGGGAGCTGTTTTTT. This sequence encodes CASSILSTNTGELFF.

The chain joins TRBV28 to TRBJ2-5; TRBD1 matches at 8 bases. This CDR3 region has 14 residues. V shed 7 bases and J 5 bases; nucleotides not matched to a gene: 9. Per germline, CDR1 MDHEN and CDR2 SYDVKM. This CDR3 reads CASKGGTGRETQYF. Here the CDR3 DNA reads TGTGCCAGCAAAGGGGGGACAGGACGCGAGACCCAGTACTTC.

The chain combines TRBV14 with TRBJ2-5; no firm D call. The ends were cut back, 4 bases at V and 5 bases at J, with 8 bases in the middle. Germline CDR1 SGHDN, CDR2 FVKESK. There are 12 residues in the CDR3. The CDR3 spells CASSLTWETQYF. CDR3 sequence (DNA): TGTGCCAGCAGCCTTACATGGGAGACCCAGTACTTC.

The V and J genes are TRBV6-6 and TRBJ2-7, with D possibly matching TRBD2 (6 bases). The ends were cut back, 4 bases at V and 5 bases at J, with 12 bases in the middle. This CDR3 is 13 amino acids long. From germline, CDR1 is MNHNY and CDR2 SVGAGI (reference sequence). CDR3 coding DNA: TGTGCCAGCAGTTGGGCTAGCGTAAACGAGCAGTACTTC. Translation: CASSWASVNEQYF.

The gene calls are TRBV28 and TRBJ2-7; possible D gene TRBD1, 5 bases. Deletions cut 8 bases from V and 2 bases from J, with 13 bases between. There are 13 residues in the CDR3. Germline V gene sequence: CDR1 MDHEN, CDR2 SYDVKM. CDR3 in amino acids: CASWAGSTYEQYF. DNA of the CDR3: TGTGCCAGCTGGGCAGGGTCAACCTACGAGCAGTACTTC.

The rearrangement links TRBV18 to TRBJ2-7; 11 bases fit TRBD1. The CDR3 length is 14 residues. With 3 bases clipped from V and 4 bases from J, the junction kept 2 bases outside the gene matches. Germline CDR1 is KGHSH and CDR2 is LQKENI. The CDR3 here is CASSPGTGGYEQYF. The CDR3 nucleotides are TGTGCCAGCTCACCGGGGACAGGGGGTTACGAGCAGTACTTC.

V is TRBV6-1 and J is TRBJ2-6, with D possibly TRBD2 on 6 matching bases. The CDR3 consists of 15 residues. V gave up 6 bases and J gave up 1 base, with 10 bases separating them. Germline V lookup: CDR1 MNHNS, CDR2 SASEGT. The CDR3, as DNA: TGTGCCAGCAGACACGGGACTTCTGGGGCCAACGTCCTGACTTTC. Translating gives CASRHGTSGANVLTF.

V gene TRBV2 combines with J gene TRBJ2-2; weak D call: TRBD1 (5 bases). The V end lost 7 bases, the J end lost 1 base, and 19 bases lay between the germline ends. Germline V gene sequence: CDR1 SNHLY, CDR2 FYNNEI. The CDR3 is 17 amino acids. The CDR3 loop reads CASTTTRQNLNTGELFF. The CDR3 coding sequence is TGTGCCAGCACCACCACCCGACAGAATCTGAACACCGGGGAGCTGTTTTTT.